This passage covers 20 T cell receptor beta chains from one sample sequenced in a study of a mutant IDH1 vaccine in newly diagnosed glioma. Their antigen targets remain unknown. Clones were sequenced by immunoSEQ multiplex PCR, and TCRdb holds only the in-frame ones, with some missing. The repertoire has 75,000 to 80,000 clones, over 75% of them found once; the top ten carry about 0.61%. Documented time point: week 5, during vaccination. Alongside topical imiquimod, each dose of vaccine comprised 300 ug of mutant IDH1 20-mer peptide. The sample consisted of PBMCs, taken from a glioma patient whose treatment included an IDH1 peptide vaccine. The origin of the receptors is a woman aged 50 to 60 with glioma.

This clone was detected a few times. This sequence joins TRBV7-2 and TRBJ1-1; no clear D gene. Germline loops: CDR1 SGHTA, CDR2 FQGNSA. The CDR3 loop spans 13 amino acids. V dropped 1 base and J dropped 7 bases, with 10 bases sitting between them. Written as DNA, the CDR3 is TGTGCCAGCAGCTTAGGTCACAGTGGTGAAGCTTTCTTT. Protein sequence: CASSLGHSGEAFF.

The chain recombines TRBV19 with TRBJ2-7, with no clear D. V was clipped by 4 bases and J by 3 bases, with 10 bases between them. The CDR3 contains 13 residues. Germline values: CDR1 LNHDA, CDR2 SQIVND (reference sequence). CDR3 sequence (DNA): TGTGCCAGTAGTACCGGCAGTTACTACGAGCAGTACTTC. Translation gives CASSTGSYYEQYF. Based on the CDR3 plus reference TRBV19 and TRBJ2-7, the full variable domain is DGGITQSPKYLFRKEGQNVTLSCEQNLNHDAMYWYRQDPGQGLRLIYYSQIVNDFQKGDIAEGYSVSREKKESFPLTVTSAQKNPTAFYLCASSTGSYYEQYFGPGTRLTVT.

DNA for the CDR3: TGTGCCAGCAGTGAAGCATCTTACGAGCAGTACTTC. This encodes CASSEASYEQYF. The genes are TRBV2 and TRBJ2-7; D remains unclear. Germline V gene sequence: CDR1 SNHLY, CDR2 FYNNEI. Trimming stripped 0 bases from V and 4 bases from J, with 4 bases between. The CDR3 is 12 amino acids. The full variable domain, its missing parts supplied by reference TRBV2 and TRBJ2-7, is EPEVTQTPSHQVTQMGQEVILRCVPISNHLYFYWYRQILGQKVEFLVSFYNNEISEKSEIFDDQFSVERPDGSNFTLKIRSTKLEDSAMYFCASSEASYEQYFGPGTRLTVT.

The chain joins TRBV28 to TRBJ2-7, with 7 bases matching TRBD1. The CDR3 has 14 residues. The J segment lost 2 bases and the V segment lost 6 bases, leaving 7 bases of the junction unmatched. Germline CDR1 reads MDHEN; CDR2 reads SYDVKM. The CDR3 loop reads CASRTGQVTYEQYF. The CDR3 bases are TGTGCCAGCAGAACCGGACAGGTCACCTACGAGCAGTACTTC.

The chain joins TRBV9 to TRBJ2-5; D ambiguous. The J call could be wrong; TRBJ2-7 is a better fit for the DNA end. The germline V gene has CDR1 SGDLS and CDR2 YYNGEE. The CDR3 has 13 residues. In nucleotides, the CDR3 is TGTGCCAGCAGCGTAGAGGGATCCTACGAGCAGTACTTC. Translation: CASSVEGSYEQYF.

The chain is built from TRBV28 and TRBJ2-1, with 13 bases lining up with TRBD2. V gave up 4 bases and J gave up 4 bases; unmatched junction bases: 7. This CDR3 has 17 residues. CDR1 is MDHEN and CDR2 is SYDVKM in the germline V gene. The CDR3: CASSSRWTSGRYNEQFF. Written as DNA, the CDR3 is TGTGCCAGCAGTTCCCGCTGGACTAGCGGGAGATACAATGAGCAGTTCTTC. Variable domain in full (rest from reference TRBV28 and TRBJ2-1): DVKVTQSSRYLVKRTGEKVFLECVQDMDHENMFWYRQDPGLGLRLIYFSYDVKMKEKGDIPEGYSVSREKKERFSLILESASTNQTSMYLCASSSRWTSGRYNEQFFGPGTRLTVL.

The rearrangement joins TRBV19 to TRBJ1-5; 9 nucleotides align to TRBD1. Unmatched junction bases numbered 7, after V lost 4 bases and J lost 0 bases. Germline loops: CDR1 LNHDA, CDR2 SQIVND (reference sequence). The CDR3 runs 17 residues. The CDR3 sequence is CASSTGQGRYSNQPQHF. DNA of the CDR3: TGTGCCAGTAGTACGGGACAGGGACGGTATAGCAATCAGCCCCAGCATTTT.

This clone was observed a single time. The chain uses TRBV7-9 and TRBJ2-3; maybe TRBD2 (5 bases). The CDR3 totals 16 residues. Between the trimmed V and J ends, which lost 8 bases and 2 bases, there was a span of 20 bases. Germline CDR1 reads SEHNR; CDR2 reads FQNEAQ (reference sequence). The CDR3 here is CASARRGISATDTQYF. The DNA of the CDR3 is TGTGCCAGCGCTCGGCGAGGTATTAGCGCCACAGATACGCAGTATTTT.

The CDR3 sequence is CASSTYTSEKLFF. The CDR3 DNA reads as TGTGCCAGTTCGACATATACAAGTGAAAAACTGTTTTTT. V gene TRBV28 combines with J gene TRBJ1-4; no reliable D call. In germline, CDR1 is MDHEN, CDR2 SYDVKM. The CDR3 is 13 residues long. V lost 9 bases to trimming and J lost 7 bases, with 15 bases between them.

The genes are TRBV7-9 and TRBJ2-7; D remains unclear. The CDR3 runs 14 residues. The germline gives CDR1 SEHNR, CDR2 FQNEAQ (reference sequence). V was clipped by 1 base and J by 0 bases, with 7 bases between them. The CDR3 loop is CASSLGYGSYEQYF. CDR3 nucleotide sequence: TGTGCCAGCAGCTTAGGGTACGGCTCCTACGAGCAGTACTTC.

The CDR3 protein is CASSWAGRPNTEAFF. The CDR3 DNA sequence: TGTGCCAGCAGTTGGGCGGGACGGCCCAACACTGAAGCTTTCTTT. The V gene is TRBV27, the J gene TRBJ1-1, with a weak D call TRBD1 (5 bases). Germline V CDR1 and CDR2: MNHEY, SMNVEV (reference sequence). The V end lost 4 bases, the J end lost 2 bases, and 14 bases lay between the germline ends. The length of the CDR3 is 15 residues.

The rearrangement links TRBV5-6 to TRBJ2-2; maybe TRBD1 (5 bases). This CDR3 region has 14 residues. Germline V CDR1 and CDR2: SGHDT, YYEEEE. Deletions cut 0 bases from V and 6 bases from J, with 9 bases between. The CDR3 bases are TGTGCCAGCAGCTTGGTCAGGGCCGCCGGGGAGCTGTTTTTT. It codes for CASSLVRAAGELFF.

The CDR3 DNA follows: TGTGCCAGCAGCCTAATTACTGAAGCTTTCTTT. Translating it yields CASSLITEAFF. The genes are TRBV11-2 and TRBJ1-1; D gene ambiguous. Germline values: CDR1 SGHAT, CDR2 FQNNGV. The CDR3 totals 11 residues. Trimming left V 5 bases short and J 5 bases short, with 6 bases between.

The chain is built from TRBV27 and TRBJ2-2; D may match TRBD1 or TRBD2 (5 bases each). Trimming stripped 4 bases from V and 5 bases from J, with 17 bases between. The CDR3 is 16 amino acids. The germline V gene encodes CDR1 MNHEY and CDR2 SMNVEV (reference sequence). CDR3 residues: CASSSRDLRRTGELFF. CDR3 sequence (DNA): TGTGCCAGCAGTTCACGGGACCTACGGAGAACCGGGGAGCTGTTTTTT.

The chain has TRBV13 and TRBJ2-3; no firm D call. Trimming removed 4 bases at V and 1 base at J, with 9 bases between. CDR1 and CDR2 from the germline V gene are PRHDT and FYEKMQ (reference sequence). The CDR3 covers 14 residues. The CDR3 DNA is TGTGCCAGCAGCTCGCGGCAACGCACAGATACGCAGTATTTT. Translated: CASSSRQRTDTQYF.

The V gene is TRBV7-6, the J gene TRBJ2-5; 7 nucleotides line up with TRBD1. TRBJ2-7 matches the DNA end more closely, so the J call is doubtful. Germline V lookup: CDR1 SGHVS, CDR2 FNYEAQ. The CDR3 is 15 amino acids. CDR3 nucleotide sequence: TGTGCCAGCAGCCCGCTCTTTGGGACAGCTTCCGAGCAGTACTTC. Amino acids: CASSPLFGTASEQYF.

The chain's CDR3 is CSVYTSYEQYF. CDR3 DNA sequence: TGCAGCGTTTATACGAGCTACGAGCAGTACTTC. This chain joins TRBV29-1 and TRBJ2-7; D gene ambiguous. V lost 5 bases to trimming and J lost 3 bases, with 8 bases between them. CDR1 and CDR2 from the germline V gene are SQVTM and ANQGSEA. This CDR3 region has 11 residues.

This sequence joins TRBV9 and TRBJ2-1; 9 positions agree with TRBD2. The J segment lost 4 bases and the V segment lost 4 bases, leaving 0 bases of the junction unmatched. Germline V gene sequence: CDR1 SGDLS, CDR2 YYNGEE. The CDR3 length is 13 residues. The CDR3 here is CASSLAGYNEQFF. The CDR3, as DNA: TGTGCCAGCAGCCTAGCGGGATACAATGAGCAGTTCTTC.

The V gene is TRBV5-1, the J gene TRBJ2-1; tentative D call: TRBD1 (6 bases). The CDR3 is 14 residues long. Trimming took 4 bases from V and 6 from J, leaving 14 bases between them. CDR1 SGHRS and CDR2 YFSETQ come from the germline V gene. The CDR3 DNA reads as TGCGCCAGCAGCCCTGCTAGAGGGGGCAATGAGCAGTTCTTC. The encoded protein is CASSPARGGNEQFF.

CDR3 coding DNA: TGTGCCAGCAGCTTGCAGGGGGTAGGATACGAGCAGTACTTC. The encoded protein is CASSLQGVGYEQYF. The chain recombines TRBV5-6 with TRBJ2-7, with 7 bases identical to TRBD1. The CDR3 spans 14 residues. V was clipped by 1 base and J by 4 bases; unmatched bases: 5. Germline CDR1 SGHDT, CDR2 YYEEEE.